What follows describes a single TCR beta chain. Its antigen is not known. The sample belongs to a study of shared clonotypes between healthy human individuals. Study observations and caveats: Among non-shared clonotypes, generation probabilities were lower than among those shared by all four donors. In general, naive subsets displayed greater estimated richness than memory subsets did.

This CDR3 is built from 16 residues. The V end was cut by 4 bases, the J end by 9 bases, with 26 bases between. CDR1 SGHDT and CDR2 YYEEEE come from the germline V gene. Under the authors' procedure: ImmunoSEQ supplied junction-only sequences lacking quality scores, so filtering was different. Using immunoSEQ multiplex PCR, the repertoire was profiled, and TCRdb retains in-frame clones only, with some absent. The V and J calls and clone size come from that table; D and trimming were worked out from the DNA. Among about 1 million clones listed, roughly 75% were seen once. This receptor was identified in a man younger than 30 in good health. V gene TRBV5-6 combines with J gene TRBJ2-7; perhaps TRBD1 as D (5 bases). Input material: memory CD4+ T cells sorted from blood. Subset noted: CD45RA-negative fraction. This CDR3 reads CASSPDRQRLHVGQYF. The CDR3 nucleotides are TGTGCCAGCAGCCCGGACCGACAGCGCCTACATGTGGGGCAGTACTTC.